The 17 T cell receptor beta chains in this list originate from one sample, sequenced in a study of beta chain features in type 1 diabetes. Expressed TCRB transcripts were sequenced because the entire RNA isolate underwent reverse transcription. The data were produced by immunoSEQ multiplex PCR, yet TCRdb's version contains in-frame clones alone and is incomplete. The sample lists over 700,000 clones; roughly a sixth were seen once. Source material: naive CD4+ T cells from blood. The source of these receptors is a woman aged 18-30 years in good health.

This clone was found a few times. V usage is TRBV7-9 and J usage is TRBJ1-4, with D unresolved. This CDR3 spans 16 amino acids. Germline assignment: CDR1 SEHNR and CDR2 FQNEAQ (reference sequence). Trimming removed 2 bases at V and 2 bases at J, with 12 bases between. DNA for the CDR3: TGTGCCAGCAGCTTACGTTCCGCAGGCACTAATGAAAAACTGTTTTTT. Translated: CASSLRSAGTNEKLFF.

Only a few counts were recorded for this clone. This chain joins TRBV21-1 and TRBJ2-7; the table's D call, TRBD2, was not checked against the DNA. TRBV21-1 is recorded as a pseudogene. The CDR3 is 15 amino acids. CDR3 loop: CASSPTSGSRYEQYF. CDR3 in DNA: TGTGCCAGCAGCCCGACTAGCGGGAGCCGCTACGAGCAGTACTTC.

The gene calls are TRBV18 and TRBJ2-5; the D is unclear. This CDR3 region has 11 residues. Germline V CDR1 and CDR2: KGHSH, LQKENI. The V end lost 5 bases, the J end lost 3 bases, and 4 bases lay between the germline ends. CDR3 sequence: CASSIEETQYF. The CDR3 nucleotides read TGTGCCAGCTCAATTGAAGAGACCCAGTACTTC.

The chain couples TRBV7-9 to TRBJ2-7, with 9 bases identical to TRBD1. The ends lost 5 bases at V and 1 base at J; junction bases unmatched: 6. Germline loops: CDR1 SEHNR, CDR2 FQNEAQ (reference sequence). This CDR3 spans 15 amino acids. The CDR3 nucleotides read TGTGCCAGCAGCCAAGCCGGGACAGGGTCCTACGAGCAGTACTTC. The encoded protein is CASSQAGTGSYEQYF.

The rearrangement joins TRBV7-2 to TRBJ2-1, with 7 bases aligning to TRBD2. The CDR3 spans 15 residues. V was clipped by 6 bases and J by 8 bases; unmatched bases: 13. CDR1 is SGHTA and CDR2 is FQGNSA in the germline V gene. CDR3 in DNA: TGTGCCAGCAGGACTGCGGGCGGGAGCCGTGATGAGCAGTTCTTC. It specifies CASRTAGGSRDEQFF.

The chain combines TRBV9 with TRBJ2-1; D is ambiguous. CDR1 and CDR2 (germline): SGDLS, YYNGEE. CDR3 length: 16 residues. V gave up 0 bases and J gave up 4 bases, with 14 bases separating them. CDR3 sequence: CASSVGYIKTYNEQFF. CDR3 sequence (DNA): TGTGCCAGCAGCGTAGGGTATATAAAAACGTACAATGAGCAGTTCTTC.

This clone came up a few times. The chain links TRBV28 to TRBJ2-4; 8 bases align to TRBD1. Per germline, CDR1 MDHEN and CDR2 SYDVKM. V shed 5 bases and J 1 base; nucleotides not matched to a gene: 7. The CDR3 totals 16 residues. CDR3 sequence: CASSSPGQDAKNIQYF. The CDR3 coding sequence is TGTGCCAGCAGTAGTCCGGGACAGGATGCCAAAAACATTCAGTACTTC.

The chain recombines TRBV19 with TRBJ1-2, with 9 bases that match TRBD1. Germline CDR1 LNHDA, CDR2 SQIVND (reference sequence). This CDR3 region has 14 residues. V was pared by 7 bases and J by 4 bases, with 7 bases of the junction left unmatched. CDR3 in amino acids: CASTGTGLGYGYTF. The CDR3 bases are TGTGCCAGTACCGGGACAGGGTTGGGCTATGGCTACACCTTC.

The chain is built from TRBV28 and TRBJ2-1, with no clear D. Germline lookup yields CDR1 MDHEN and CDR2 SYDVKM. This CDR3 is built from 14 residues. With 10 bases removed from V and 5 bases from J, the gap between germline ends came to 18 bases. In DNA form, the CDR3 reads TGTGCCACCAACCGGGTTCCCACGAACAATGAGCAGTTCTTC. Protein product: CATNRVPTNNEQFF.

The chain combines TRBV5-1 with TRBJ2-3; TRBD2 agrees at 11 bases. This CDR3 is built from 17 residues. Per germline, CDR1 SGHRS and CDR2 YFSETQ. Trimming removed 2 bases from V and 2 bases from J; junction bases left unmatched: 7. CDR3 protein: CASSFVLAGDPTDTQYF. The CDR3 nucleotides are TGCGCCAGCAGCTTTGTACTAGCGGGGGACCCCACAGATACGCAGTATTTT. The full variable domain, rest sourced from reference TRBV5-1 and TRBJ2-3, is KAGVTQTPRYLIKTRGQQVTLSCSPISGHRSVSWYQQTPGQGLQFLFEYFSETQRNKGNFPGRFSGRQFSNSRSEMNVSTLELGDSALYLCASSFVLAGDPTDTQYFGPGTRLTVL.

This clone appeared a few times. The chain uses TRBV28 and TRBJ1-1; tentatively, D is TRBD1 (5 bases). V gave up 6 bases and J gave up 0 bases, with 8 bases separating them. CDR1 and CDR2 (germline): MDHEN, SYDVKM. The CDR3 spans 13 residues. The CDR3 protein is CASRGRMNTEAFF. The CDR3 DNA sequence: TGTGCCAGCAGGGGACGGATGAACACTGAAGCTTTCTTT.

This sequence joins TRBV29-1 and TRBJ1-3; 7 bases match TRBD1. The germline V gene encodes CDR1 SQVTM and CDR2 ANQGSEA. V lost 4 bases, J lost 3 bases, and 15 bases stayed unmatched. This CDR3 comprises 17 residues. This CDR3 reads CSVVLRGQALFGNTIYF. CDR3 sequence (DNA): TGCAGCGTTGTTCTAAGAGGACAGGCCCTCTTTGGAAACACCATATATTTT.

This clone was counted a few times. The CDR3: CAISGRLDGQYF. CDR3 nucleotides: TGTGCCATCAGTGGTAGACTAGACGGGCAGTACTTC. This chain links TRBV10-3 with TRBJ2-7, with D tentatively TRBD2 (6 bases). With 4 bases removed from V and 9 bases from J, the gap between germline ends came to 13 bases. The CDR3 has 12 residues. Germline CDR1 reads ENHRY; CDR2 reads SYGVKD.

The chain couples TRBV7-8 to TRBJ1-2; D is perhaps TRBD1 (5 bases). Germline V lookup: CDR1 SGHVS, CDR2 FQNEAQ. Trimming pared 5 bases from V and 4 bases from J, leaving 11 bases between. This CDR3 is 13 amino acids long. CDR3 bases: TGTGCCAGCAGCGCTGACAGTTCCTATGGCTACACCTTC. It translates to CASSADSSYGYTF.

This chain connects TRBV7-6 to TRBJ2-1, with 11 bases identical to TRBD1. Germline V CDR1 and CDR2: SGHVS, FNYEAQ. The CDR3 has 16 residues. V dropped 5 bases and J dropped 4; count of bases not matched to a gene: 7. Here the CDR3 reads CASSTPGTGGYNEQFF. In DNA, the CDR3 is TGTGCCAGCAGCACCCCCGGGACAGGGGGATACAATGAGCAGTTCTTC.

This clone turned up a few times. This rearrangement joins TRBV5-1 to TRBJ2-2; 10 bases fit TRBD1. V lost 0 bases and J lost 6; bases outside the gene matches: 8. Germline V gene sequence: CDR1 SGHRS, CDR2 YFSETQ. The CDR3 is made up of 17 amino acids. Here the CDR3 DNA reads TGCGCCAGCAGCTTGGGGACGGGGACAGGGGTCGCCGGGGAGCTGTTTTTT. Amino acid sequence: CASSLGTGTGVAGELFF.

The chain recombines TRBV28 with TRBJ2-7; no reliable D call. Germline V gene sequence: CDR1 MDHEN, CDR2 SYDVKM. CDR3 size: 14 residues. The V gene lost 4 bases and the J gene lost 0 bases, with 10 bases spanning the gap. The CDR3 DNA is TGTGCCAGCAGTTCGTACAGCATCTCCTACGAGCAGTACTTC. This codes for CASSSYSISYEQYF.